The 3 T cell receptor beta chains presented below share a single source sample, sequenced in a study of T cells in Graves' hyperthyroidism and ophthalmopathy. What was amplified from RNA transcripts were TCR beta CDR3 regions. TCR CDR3 underwent first-round RT-PCR with the HTBI primer set. TCRdb called the multiplex PCR reads again in MiXCR, with one record for every CDR3 protein. The table records a few hundred thousand distinct CDR3 sequences, 14% of them present only once. Sequenced input: blood. These receptor sequences come from a woman aged 40 to 55 with Graves' hyperthyroidism.

This clonotype was recorded a few times. The gene calls are TRBV7-9 and TRBJ2-2; 9 bases line up with TRBD2. Germline V gene data show CDR1 as SEHNR and CDR2 as FQNEAQ (reference sequence). CDR3 length equals 22 residues. V lost 3 bases and J lost 7; bases outside the gene matches: 27. The CDR3 loop is CASSFASPGLAGSLSEYGELFF. CDR3 bases: TGTGCCAGCAGCTTCGCTTCCCCCGGGCTAGCGGGATCTTTAAGCGAGTACGGGGAGCTGTTTTTT.

This clonotype was counted only a few times. The V call is TRBV12-5, the J call TRBJ2-7; 8 bases match TRBD1. The CDR3 consists of 14 residues. The J segment lost 1 base and the V segment lost 1 base, leaving 0 bases of the junction unmatched. The germline V gene has CDR1 LGHNT and CDR2 FRNRAP. This CDR3 is CASGLGQGSYEQYF. In nucleotides, the CDR3 is TGTGCTAGTGGTTTGGGACAGGGGTCCTACGAGCAGTACTTC. The full variable domain, completed using reference TRBV12-5 and TRBJ2-7, is DARVTQTPRHKVTEMGQEVTMRCQPILGHNTVFWYRQTMMQGLELLAYFRNRAPLDDSGMPKDRFSAEMPDATLATLKIQPSEPRDSAVYFCASGLGQGSYEQYFGPGTRLTVT.

This clonotype occurred many times. The chain joins TRBV5-1 to TRBJ2-1; TRBD2 matches at 7 bases. Looked up from germline, CDR1 is SGHRS and CDR2 is YFSETQ. The CDR3 covers 20 residues. Germline trimming cut 5 bases from V and 8 bases from J; bases unmatched to any gene: 28. The CDR3 is CASRGNGGNAGTSERHEQFF. The CDR3 nucleotides are TGCGCCAGCAGGGGGAACGGGGGGAATGCCGGGACGTCGGAGCGACATGAGCAGTTCTTC.